Included here is one T cell receptor beta chain sequence, with context. What it recognizes is unknown. The germline V and J ends were trimmed by 0 bases and 4 bases, with 11 bases remaining between them. The CDR3 has 14 residues. CDR1 and CDR2 from the germline V gene are SGDLS and YYNGEE. This sample is drawn from a study of pediatric ulcerative colitis. Overall study findings and caveats: No controls had the two rectal clonotypes shared by ulcerative colitis patients. Repertoires came from total lymphocyte DNA, not specific subsets.

TCRdb's table, derived via immunoSEQ multiplex PCR, lists solely in-frame clones and lacks some. The sample has around 64,000 clones, 77% seen once. The source material was blood. The chain has TRBV9 and TRBJ2-7; the D is unclear. This TCR was recovered from a boy younger than 18 with moderate ulcerative colitis. The CDR3 nucleotides are TGTGCCAGCAGCGTAGCAAGGAGTGGGTACGAGCAGTACTTC. This gives the protein CASSVARSGYEQYF.